This T cell receptor (beta chain) was found in a study of STAT5B mutations in CD4+ large granular lymphocyte leukemia. Overall study findings and caveats: Patient CD4-sorted repertoires stayed more clonal than healthy ones after leukemic-clone removal.

Depending on availability, patient cells were bead-separated fractions or unselected PBMC. CDR3 length: 14 amino acids. V lost 3 bases, J lost 4 bases, and 3 bases stayed unmatched. Germline V gene lookup returns CDR1 SGHTA and CDR2 FQGTGA. As concerns this clone: The antigen is undetermined.

Some clones are missing from TCRdb's copy, which holds only in-frame ones; the method was immunoSEQ multiplex PCR. This table has thousands of clones, roughly 86% appearing once. The receptor's source is an older woman with CD4+ T-cell large granular lymphocyte leukemia. The chain combines TRBV7-3 with TRBJ2-3; 8 bases match TRBD1. Sequencing used PBMCs. CDR3 sequence reads: CASSFGQGSDTQYF. The CDR3 region has the DNA TGTGCCAGCAGCTTTGGACAGGGCTCAGATACGCAGTATTTT.